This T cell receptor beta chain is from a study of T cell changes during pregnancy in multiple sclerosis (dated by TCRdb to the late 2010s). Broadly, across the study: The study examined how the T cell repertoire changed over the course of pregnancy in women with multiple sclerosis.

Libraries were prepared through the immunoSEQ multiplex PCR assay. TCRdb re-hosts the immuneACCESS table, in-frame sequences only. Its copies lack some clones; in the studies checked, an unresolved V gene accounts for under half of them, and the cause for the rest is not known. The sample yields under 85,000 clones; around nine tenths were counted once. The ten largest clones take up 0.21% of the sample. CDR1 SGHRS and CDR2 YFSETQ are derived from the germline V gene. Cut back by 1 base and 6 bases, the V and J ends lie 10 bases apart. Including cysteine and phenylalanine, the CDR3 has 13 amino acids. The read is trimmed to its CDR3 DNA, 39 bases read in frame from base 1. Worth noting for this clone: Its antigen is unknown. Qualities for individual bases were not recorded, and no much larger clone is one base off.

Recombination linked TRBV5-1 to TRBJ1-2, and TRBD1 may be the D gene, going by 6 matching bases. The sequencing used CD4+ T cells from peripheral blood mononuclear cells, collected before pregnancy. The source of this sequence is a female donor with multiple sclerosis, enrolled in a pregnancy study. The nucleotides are TGCGCCAGCAGCTTGACGGGGGGCCATGGCTACACCTTC. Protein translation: CASSLTGGHGYTF.